This T cell receptor (beta chain) was captured in a study of CD8 T cells in ankylosing spondylitis. Study-level findings and limits: Reportedly, matched ankylosing spondylitis synovial fluid was significantly enriched for disease-linked clones. Fewer than 10 highly homologous variants formed a TCR beta motif that appeared characteristic of ankylosing spondylitis blood.

A quantitative 5'-RACE method, one with molecular barcodes, was used to make TCR beta libraries. TCRdb recomputed calls from the 5' RACE reads with MiXCR, one row per CDR3 protein. The sample includes approximately 540,000 distinct CDR3 sequences, over 9.5% seen only once; the top ten take over 6.5%. This clonotype occurred a few times. The antigen remains unidentified. The V gene's germline CDR1 is DFQATT and CDR2 SNEGSKA (reference sequence). The CDR3 runs 19 residues. Trimming removed 0 bases from V and 2 bases from J; junction bases left unmatched: 13. This chain connects TRBV20-1 to TRBJ2-3; 11 bases match TRBD1. The sample taken for sequencing was blood, either unsorted or a sorted T cell fraction (not recorded which). The TCR sequence derives from a male donor with ankylosing spondylitis. The CDR3 loop is CSARDYRTGGPTYTDTQYF. The CDR3 DNA follows: TGCAGTGCTAGAGATTATAGGACAGGGGGCCCTACCTACACAGATACGCAGTATTTT.